This record concerns one T cell receptor beta chain sequence. This CDR3 region has 12 residues. Trimming left V 6 bases short and J 5 bases short, with 8 bases between. Per the germline V gene, CDR1 is KGHSH and CDR2 is LQKENI. In TCRdb, the 5' RACE reads were re-called with MiXCR into one record per CDR3 protein. The sample holds 52,000 or so distinct CDR3 sequences; roughly 20% are singletons and the top ten take 2.5% to 4%. The sorted Tregs were CD4+CD25+CD127-/low cells. The sequencing sample was made of tumor-infiltrating Tregs sorted from the breast tumor. This clonotype was sampled from a female donor with breast cancer. This chain links TRBV18 with TRBJ1-5; D uncertain. CDR3 nucleotides: TGTGCCAGCTCCCTAAGGGATCAGCCCCAGCATTTT. It encodes CASSLRDQPQHF.